This record covers a single T cell receptor beta chain. Profiling relied on immunoSEQ multiplex PCR, and the TCRdb table lists in-frame clones only, not all of them. The table lists about 130,000 clones, 90% to 96% of them singletons. Trimming took 2 bases from V and 4 from J, leaving 15 bases between them. The V gene's germline CDR1 is SGHNT and CDR2 YYREEE (reference sequence). The CDR3 covers 15 residues. These data originate in a study of T cell changes during pregnancy in multiple sclerosis. This sequence joins TRBV5-4 and TRBJ1-1; D gene unclear. The material was peripheral blood, obtained after pregnancy. The TCR sequence derives from a female donor with multiple sclerosis, enrolled in a pregnancy study. The CDR3 protein is CASSFQGRRGTEAFF. The CDR3 coding sequence is TGTGCCAGCAGCTTTCAAGGGCGTCGGGGCACTGAAGCTTTCTTT.